The following is a T cell receptor beta chain sequence with its context. CDR3 length: 13 residues. Trimming shortened V by 0 bases and J by 11 bases, and 10 bases separated the two germline ends. Germline CDR1 WNHNN, CDR2 SYGVQD (reference sequence). TCRdb's copy holds only in-frame clones and misses some; the assay was immunoSEQ multiplex PCR. The sample yields roughly 30,000 clones, 88% seen once. These data come from a study of T cells in localized non-small cell lung cancer. This sequence joins TRBV10-1 and TRBJ1-4; tentatively, D is TRBD1 (5 bases). The source material was peripheral blood, sampled before any cancer treatment. The clonotype originates from a female donor at least 60 years old with stage III squamous cell lung carcinoma. The CDR3 loop reads CASSESQGGKLFF. The CDR3 bases are TGCGCCAGCAGTGAGTCCCAGGGCGGGAAACTGTTTTTT.